This TCR beta chain was identified during a study of blood T cell repertoires in COVID-19. The assay was immunoSEQ multiplex PCR, and TCRdb's table has in-frame clones only and misses some. This repertoire shows about 380,000 clones, 85% to 90% found once; its top ten account for 1.2%. This clone was observed a few times. The sequence was obtained from a woman aged 18-35 years who had recovered from COVID-19. Material for sequencing was PBMCs or T cells enriched from blood (not recorded which).

The CDR3, as DNA: TGTGCCAGTAGTCTCCCGGGACAGGCGCTGAACACCGGGGAGCTGTTTTTT. Translation gives CASSLPGQALNTGELFF. The rearrangement uses TRBV19 and TRBJ2-2; 8 nucleotides line up with TRBD1. This CDR3 has 17 residues. After removal of 5 bases from V and 1 base from J, the junction contained 9 bases not matched to a gene. Germline loops: CDR1 LNHDA, CDR2 SQIVND (reference sequence).